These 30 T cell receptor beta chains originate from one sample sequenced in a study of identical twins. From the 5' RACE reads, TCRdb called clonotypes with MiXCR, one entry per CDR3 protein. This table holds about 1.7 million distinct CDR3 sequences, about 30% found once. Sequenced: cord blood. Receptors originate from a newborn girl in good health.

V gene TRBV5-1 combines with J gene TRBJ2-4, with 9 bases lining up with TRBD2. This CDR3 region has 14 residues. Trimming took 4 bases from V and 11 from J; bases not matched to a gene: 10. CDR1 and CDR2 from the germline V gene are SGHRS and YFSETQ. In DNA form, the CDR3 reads TGCGCCAGCAGCCCGACTAGCGGCAGCTCCCTTCAGTACTTC. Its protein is CASSPTSGSSLQYF.

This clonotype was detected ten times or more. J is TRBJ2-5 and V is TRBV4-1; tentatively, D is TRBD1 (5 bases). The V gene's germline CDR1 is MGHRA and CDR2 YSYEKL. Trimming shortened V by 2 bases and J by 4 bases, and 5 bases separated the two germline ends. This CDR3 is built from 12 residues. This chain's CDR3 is CASSQQGETQYF. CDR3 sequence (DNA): TGCGCCAGCAGCCAACAGGGAGAGACCCAGTACTTC.

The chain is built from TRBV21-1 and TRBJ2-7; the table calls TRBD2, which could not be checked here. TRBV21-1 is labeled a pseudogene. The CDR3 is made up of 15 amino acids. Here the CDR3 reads CASSNPVLAPYEQYF. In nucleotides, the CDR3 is TGTGCCAGCAGCAACCCGGTACTAGCCCCCTACGAGCAGTACTTC.

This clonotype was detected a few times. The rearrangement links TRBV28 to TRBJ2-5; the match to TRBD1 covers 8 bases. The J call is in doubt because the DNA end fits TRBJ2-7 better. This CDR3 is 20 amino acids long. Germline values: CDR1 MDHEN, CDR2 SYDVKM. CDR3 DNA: TGTGCCAGCAGTTTTTGGTCCCTTGCCCTGAAGGACAGGGTGACGTACGAGCAGTACTTC. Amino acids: CASSFWSLALKDRVTYEQYF.

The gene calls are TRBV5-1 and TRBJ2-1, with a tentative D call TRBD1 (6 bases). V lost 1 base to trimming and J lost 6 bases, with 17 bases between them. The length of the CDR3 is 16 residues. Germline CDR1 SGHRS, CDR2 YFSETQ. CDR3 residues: CASSLFLGAPLNEQFF. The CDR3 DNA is TGCGCCAGCAGCTTGTTTCTGGGGGCCCCTCTCAATGAGCAGTTCTTC.

This CDR3 is CASSSGQGLDEQYF. The CDR3 DNA sequence: TGTGCCAGCAGCTCGGGACAGGGGCTCGACGAGCAGTACTTC. The chain couples TRBV12-3 or TRBV12-4 to TRBJ2-5; 10 bases agree with TRBD1. TRBJ2-7 matches the DNA end more closely, so the J call is doubtful. CDR3 length: 14 residues.

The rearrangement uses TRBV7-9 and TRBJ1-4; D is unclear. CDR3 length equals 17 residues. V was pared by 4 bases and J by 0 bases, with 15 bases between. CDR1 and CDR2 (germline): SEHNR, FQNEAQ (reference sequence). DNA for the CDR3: TGTGCCAGCAGCTCCAACCGCCGACGGGCAACTAATGAAAAACTGTTTTTT. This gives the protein CASSSNRRRATNEKLFF.

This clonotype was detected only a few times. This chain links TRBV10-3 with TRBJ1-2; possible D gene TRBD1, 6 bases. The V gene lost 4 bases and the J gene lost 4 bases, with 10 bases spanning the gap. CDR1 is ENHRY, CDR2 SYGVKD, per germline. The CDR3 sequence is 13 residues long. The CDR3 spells CAISGGQIYGYTF. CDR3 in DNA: TGTGCCATCAGTGGTGGACAGATCTATGGCTACACCTTC.

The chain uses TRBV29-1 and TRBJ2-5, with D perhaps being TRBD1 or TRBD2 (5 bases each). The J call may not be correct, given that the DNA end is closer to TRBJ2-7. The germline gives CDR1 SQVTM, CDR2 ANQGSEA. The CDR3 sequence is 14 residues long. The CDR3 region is CSVEDVWGTGEQYF. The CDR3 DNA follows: TGCAGCGTTGAGGATGTATGGGGGACGGGCGAGCAGTACTTC.

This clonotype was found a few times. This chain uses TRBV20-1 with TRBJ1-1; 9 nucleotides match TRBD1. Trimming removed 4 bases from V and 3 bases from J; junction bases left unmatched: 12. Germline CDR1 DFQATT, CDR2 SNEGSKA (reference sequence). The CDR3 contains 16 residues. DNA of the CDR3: TGCAGTGCTATCCCCGGGACAGGGAAGTGGTACACTGAAGCTTTCTTT. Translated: CSAIPGTGKWYTEAFF.

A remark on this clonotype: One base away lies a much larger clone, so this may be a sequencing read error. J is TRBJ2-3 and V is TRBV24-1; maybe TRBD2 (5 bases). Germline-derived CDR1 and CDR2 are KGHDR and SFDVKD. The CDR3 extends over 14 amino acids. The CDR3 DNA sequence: TGTGCCACCAGCCAAACGACTACCCCAGATACGCCGTATTTT. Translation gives CATSQTTTPDTPYF.

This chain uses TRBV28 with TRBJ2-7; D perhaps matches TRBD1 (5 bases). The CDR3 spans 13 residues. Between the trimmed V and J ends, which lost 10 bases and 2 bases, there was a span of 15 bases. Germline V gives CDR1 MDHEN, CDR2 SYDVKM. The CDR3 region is CAITGAPTYEQYF. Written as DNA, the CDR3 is TGTGCCATCACAGGTGCACCCACCTACGAGCAGTACTTC.

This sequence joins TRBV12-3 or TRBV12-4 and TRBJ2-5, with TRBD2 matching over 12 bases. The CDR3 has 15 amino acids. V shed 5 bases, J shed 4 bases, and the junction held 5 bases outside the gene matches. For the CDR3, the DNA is TGTGCCAGCAGTAGCCTGGGACTAGCGGGAGAGACCCAGTACTTC. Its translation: CASSSLGLAGETQYF.

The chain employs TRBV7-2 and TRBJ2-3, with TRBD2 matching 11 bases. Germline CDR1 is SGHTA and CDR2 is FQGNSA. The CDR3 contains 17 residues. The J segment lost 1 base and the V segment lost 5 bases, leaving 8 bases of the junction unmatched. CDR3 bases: TGTGCCAGCAGCGAAACCCTACTAGCGGGGGGCACAGATACGCAGTATTTT. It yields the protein CASSETLLAGGTDTQYF.

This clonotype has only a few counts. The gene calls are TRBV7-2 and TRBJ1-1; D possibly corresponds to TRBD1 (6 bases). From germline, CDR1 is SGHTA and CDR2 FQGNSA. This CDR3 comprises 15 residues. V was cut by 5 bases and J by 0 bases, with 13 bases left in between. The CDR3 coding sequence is TGTGCCAGCAGCCGACAGGCTCGCATGAACACTGAAGCTTTCTTT. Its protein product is CASSRQARMNTEAFF. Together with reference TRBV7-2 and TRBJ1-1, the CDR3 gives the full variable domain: GAGVSQSPSNKVTEKGKDVELRCDPISGHTALYWYRQSLGQGLEFLIYFQGNSAPDKSGLPSDRFSAERTGGSVSTLTIQRTQQEDSAVYLCASSRQARMNTEAFFGQGTRLTVV.

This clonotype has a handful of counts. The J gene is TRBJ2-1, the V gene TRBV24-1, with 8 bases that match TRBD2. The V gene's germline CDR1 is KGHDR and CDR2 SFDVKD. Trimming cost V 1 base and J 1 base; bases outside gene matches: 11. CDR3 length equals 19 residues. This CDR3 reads CATSDFRASGYPSYNEQFF. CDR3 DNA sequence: TGTGCCACCAGTGATTTCAGGGCTAGCGGGTACCCTTCCTACAATGAGCAGTTCTTC.

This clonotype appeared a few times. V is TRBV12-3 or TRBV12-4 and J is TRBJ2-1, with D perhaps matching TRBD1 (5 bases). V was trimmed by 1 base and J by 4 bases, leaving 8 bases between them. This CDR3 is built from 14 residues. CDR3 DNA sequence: TGTGCCAGCAGTTTAGGAAGACAGTACAATGAGCAGTTCTTC. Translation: CASSLGRQYNEQFF.

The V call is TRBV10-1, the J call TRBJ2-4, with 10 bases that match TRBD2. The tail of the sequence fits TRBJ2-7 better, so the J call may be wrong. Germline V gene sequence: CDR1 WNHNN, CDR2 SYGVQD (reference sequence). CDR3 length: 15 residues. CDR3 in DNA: TGCGCCAGCAGTGAGGATAGCGGGGGGCCCTGCGAGCAGTACTTC. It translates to CASSEDSGGPCEQYF.

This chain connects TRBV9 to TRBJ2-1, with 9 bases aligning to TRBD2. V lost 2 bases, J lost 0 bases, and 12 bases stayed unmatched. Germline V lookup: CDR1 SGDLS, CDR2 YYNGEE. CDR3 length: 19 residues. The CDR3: CASSVYGTSPRSSYNEQFF. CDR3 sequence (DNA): TGTGCCAGCAGCGTTTACGGGACTAGCCCCCGAAGCTCCTACAATGAGCAGTTCTTC.

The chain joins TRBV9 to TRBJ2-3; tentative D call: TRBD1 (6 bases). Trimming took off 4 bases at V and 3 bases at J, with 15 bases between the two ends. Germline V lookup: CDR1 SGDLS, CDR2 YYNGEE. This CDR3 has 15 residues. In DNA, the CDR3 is TGTGCCAGCAGCATAAGGTGGGGGCGTACAGATACGCAGTATTTT. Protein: CASSIRWGRTDTQYF.

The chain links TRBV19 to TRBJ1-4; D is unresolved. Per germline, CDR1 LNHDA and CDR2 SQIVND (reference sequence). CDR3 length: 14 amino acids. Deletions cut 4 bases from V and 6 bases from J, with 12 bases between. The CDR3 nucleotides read TGTGCCAGTAGTAGGGTCCGGTTCGATGAAAAACTGTTTTTT. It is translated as CASSRVRFDEKLFF.

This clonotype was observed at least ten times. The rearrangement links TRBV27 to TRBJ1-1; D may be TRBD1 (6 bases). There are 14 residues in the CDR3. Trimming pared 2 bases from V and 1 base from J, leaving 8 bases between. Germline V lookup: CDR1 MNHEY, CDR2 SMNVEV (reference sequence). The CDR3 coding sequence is TGTGCCAGCAGTTTACAGGGGTGGAACACTGAAGCTTTCTTT. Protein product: CASSLQGWNTEAFF.

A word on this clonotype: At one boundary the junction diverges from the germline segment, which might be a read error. CDR3 region: CATSDRTLGRERFF. The CDR3, as DNA: TGTGCCACCAGTGATCGGACACTAGGTCGTGAGCGGTTCTTC. The genes are TRBV24-1 and TRBJ2-1, with D possibly called TRBD1 or TRBD2 (5 bases each). From germline, CDR1 is KGHDR and CDR2 SFDVKD. This CDR3 is 14 amino acids long.

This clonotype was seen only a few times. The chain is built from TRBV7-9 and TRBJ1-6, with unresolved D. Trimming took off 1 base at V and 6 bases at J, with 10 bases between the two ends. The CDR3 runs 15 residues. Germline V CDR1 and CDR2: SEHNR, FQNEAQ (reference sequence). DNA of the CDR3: TGTGCCAGCAGCTTAGTGGGGAATAGTAATTCACCCCTCCACTTT. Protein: CASSLVGNSNSPLHF.

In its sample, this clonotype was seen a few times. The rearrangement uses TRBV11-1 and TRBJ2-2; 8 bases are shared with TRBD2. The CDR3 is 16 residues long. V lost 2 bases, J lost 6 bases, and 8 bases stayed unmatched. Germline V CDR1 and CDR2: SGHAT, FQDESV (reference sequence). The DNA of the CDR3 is TGTGCCAGCAGCTTATTGGGACTAGTAAAATCCGGGGAGCTGTTTTTT. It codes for CASSLLGLVKSGELFF.

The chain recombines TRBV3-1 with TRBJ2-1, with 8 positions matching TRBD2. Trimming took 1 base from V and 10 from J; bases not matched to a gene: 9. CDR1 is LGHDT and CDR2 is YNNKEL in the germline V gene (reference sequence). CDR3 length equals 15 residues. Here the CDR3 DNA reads TGTGCCAGCAGCCAAGTAACTAGCGGACATTACGAGCAGTTCTTC. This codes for CASSQVTSGHYEQFF.

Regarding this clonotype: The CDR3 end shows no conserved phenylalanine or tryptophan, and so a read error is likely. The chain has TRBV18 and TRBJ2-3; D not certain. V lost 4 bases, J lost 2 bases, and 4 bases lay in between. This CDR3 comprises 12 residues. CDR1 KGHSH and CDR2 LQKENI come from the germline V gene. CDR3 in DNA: TGTGCCAGCTCACTCTACACAGATACGCAGTATTAT. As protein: CASSLYTDTQYY.

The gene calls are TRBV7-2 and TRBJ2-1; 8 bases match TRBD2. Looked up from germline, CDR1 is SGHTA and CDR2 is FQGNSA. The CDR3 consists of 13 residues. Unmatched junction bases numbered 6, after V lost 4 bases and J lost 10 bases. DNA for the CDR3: TGTGCCAGCAGCTCGGGGACTAGACACGAGCAGTTCTTC. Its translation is CASSSGTRHEQFF.

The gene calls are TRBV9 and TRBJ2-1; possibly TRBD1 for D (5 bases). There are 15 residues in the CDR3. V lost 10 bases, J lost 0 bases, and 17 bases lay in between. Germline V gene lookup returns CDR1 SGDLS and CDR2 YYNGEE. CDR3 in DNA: TGTGCCCCCCCCCGGACATTCGTCTCCTACAATGAGCAGTTCTTC. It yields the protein CAPPRTFVSYNEQFF.

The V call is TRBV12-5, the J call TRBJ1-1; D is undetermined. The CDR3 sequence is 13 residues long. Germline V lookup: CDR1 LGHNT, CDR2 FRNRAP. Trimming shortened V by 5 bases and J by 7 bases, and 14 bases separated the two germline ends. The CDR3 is CASGRTSKGEAFF. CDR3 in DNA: TGTGCTAGTGGTCGAACCTCGAAGGGTGAAGCTTTCTTT.